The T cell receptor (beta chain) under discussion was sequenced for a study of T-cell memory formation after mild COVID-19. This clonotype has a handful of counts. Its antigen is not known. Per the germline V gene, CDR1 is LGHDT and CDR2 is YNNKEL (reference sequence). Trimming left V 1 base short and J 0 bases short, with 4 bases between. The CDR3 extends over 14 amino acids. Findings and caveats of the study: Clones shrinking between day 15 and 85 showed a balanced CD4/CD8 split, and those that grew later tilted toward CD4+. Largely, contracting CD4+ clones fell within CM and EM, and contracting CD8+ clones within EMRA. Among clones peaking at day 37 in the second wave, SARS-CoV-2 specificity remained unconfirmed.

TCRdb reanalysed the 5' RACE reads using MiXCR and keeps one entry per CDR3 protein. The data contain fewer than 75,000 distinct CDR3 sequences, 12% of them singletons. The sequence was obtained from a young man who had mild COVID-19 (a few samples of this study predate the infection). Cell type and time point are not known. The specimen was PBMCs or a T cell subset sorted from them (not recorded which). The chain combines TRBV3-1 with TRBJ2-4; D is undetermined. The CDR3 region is CASSQGAAKNIQYF. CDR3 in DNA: TGTGCCAGCAGCCAAGGGGCAGCCAAAAACATTCAGTACTTC. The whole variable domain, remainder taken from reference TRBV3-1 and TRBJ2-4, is DTAVSQTPKYLVTQMGNDKSIKCEQNLGHDTMYWYKQDSKKFLKIMFSYNNKELIINETVPNRFSPKSPDKAHLNLHINSLELGDSAVYFCASSQGAAKNIQYFGAGTRLSVL.